The 18 T cell receptor beta chains given below trace back to one sample, sequenced in a study of CD8 T cells in ankylosing spondylitis. TCRdb reanalysed the 5' RACE reads using MiXCR and keeps one entry per CDR3 protein. Found here are about 36,000 distinct CDR3 sequences, 4.5% to 6% of them singletons; the top ten hold roughly 12%. Sequencing was done on a sample of blood, either unsorted or a sorted T cell fraction (not recorded which). Source of these receptors: a male donor with ankylosing spondylitis or in good health (not recorded which).

This clonotype was found many times. The J gene is TRBJ2-1, the V gene TRBV7-9; the match to TRBD1 covers 7 bases. The CDR3 length is 11 residues. CDR1 is SEHNR and CDR2 is FQNEAQ in the germline V gene (reference sequence). The junction had 0 bases not matched to a gene; V was cut back by 3 bases and J by 10 bases. Written as DNA, the CDR3 is TGTGCCAGCAGCTTGGGACAGGAGCAGTTCTTC. Translation gives CASSLGQEQFF.

This clonotype was found many times. The rearrangement uses TRBV7-9 and TRBJ2-1, with D unresolved. The CDR3 length is 12 residues. V gave up 6 bases and J gave up 6 bases, with 9 bases separating them. Germline values: CDR1 SEHNR, CDR2 FQNEAQ (reference sequence). Here the CDR3 DNA reads TGTGCCAGCAGTCCACGAGTCAATGAGCAGTTCTTC. Translation: CASSPRVNEQFF.

This clonotype was detected ten times or more. CDR3 coding DNA: TGTGCCAGCAGCCAAGATCTCGTGACCCAGTACTTC. Amino acid sequence: CASSQDLVTQYF. This chain connects TRBV3-1 to TRBJ2-5; D is unresolved. There are 12 residues in the CDR3. Germline values: CDR1 LGHDT, CDR2 YNNKEL (reference sequence). V was cut by 0 bases and J by 7 bases, with 6 bases left in between.

This clonotype was seen ten or more times. The chain carries TRBV5-1 and TRBJ2-7; D remains unclear. Germline values: CDR1 SGHRS, CDR2 YFSETQ. Trimming pared 4 bases from V and 0 bases from J, leaving 5 bases between. The CDR3 length is 12 residues. CDR3 nucleotide sequence: TGCGCCAGCAGCGGCGGCTCCTACGAGCAGTACTTC. This translates into CASSGGSYEQYF.

This clonotype was recorded many times. J is TRBJ1-5 and V is TRBV27; no definite D call. V lost 8 bases, J lost 9 bases, and 17 bases lay in between. Germline CDR1 reads MNHEY; CDR2 reads SMNVEV (reference sequence). The CDR3 runs to 13 residues. CDR3 sequence reads: CASAFRNGGPQHF. CDR3 nucleotide sequence: TGTGCCAGCGCATTTCGAAACGGTGGGCCCCAGCATTTT.

This clonotype was seen repeatedly, ten times or more. The chain is built from TRBV3-1 and TRBJ2-7; 10 bases fit TRBD1. The CDR3 contains 15 residues. CDR1 is LGHDT, CDR2 YNNKEL, per germline (reference sequence). The ends lost 3 bases at V and 6 bases at J; junction bases unmatched: 8. CDR3 protein: CASSHSGTGDREQYF. The DNA for the CDR3 is TGTGCCAGCAGCCATTCCGGGACAGGGGACCGCGAGCAGTACTTC.

The sample holds many counts of this clonotype. This chain links TRBV7-2 with TRBJ1-1; 7 bases fit TRBD1. The V segment lost 5 bases and the J segment 4 bases; nucleotides outside the gene matches: 7. This CDR3 is built from 14 residues. Germline values: CDR1 SGHTA, CDR2 FQGNSA. The CDR3 DNA reads as TGTGCCAGCAGCGCGAGACAGGGCCCCACTGAAGCTTTCTTT. Residues: CASSARQGPTEAFF.

In this sample, this clonotype turned up many times. Its ends do not fully match the called genes, so a read error is possible. This chain joins TRBV5-6 and TRBJ2-7, with D possibly matching TRBD1 (6 bases). Germline CDR1 and CDR2: SGHDT and YYEEEE. The CDR3 runs to 12 residues. CDR3 nucleotide sequence: TGTGCCAGCAGCTCCGAGGGGACACGCTTCTCCTTC. Translation: CASSSEGTRFSF.

This clonotype was counted at least ten times. The chain uses TRBV5-1 and TRBJ2-7; D perhaps matches TRBD2 (5 bases). With 0 bases removed from V and 0 bases from J, the gap between germline ends came to 7 bases. CDR3 size: 14 residues. The germline gives CDR1 SGHRS, CDR2 YFSETQ. CDR3 residues: CASSLDGNSYEQYF. The CDR3 DNA sequence: TGCGCCAGCAGCTTGGACGGGAACTCCTACGAGCAGTACTTC.

This clonotype was seen repeatedly, ten times or more. The chain carries TRBV20-1 and TRBJ1-1; D ambiguous. Germline CDR1 and CDR2: DFQATT and SNEGSKA (reference sequence). V was cut by 6 bases and J by 10 bases, with 18 bases left in between. The CDR3 is 12 residues long. CDR3 sequence reads: CSATPDGLRAFF. Here the CDR3 DNA reads TGCAGTGCCACACCCGACGGGCTGCGAGCTTTCTTT.

Comments on this clonotype: Possible read error: a much larger clone is one base away. V usage is TRBV5-1 and J usage is TRBJ2-7; TRBD2 matches at 11 bases. The CDR3 is 15 amino acids. Germline V lookup: CDR1 SGHRS, CDR2 YFSETQ. CDR3 in amino acids: CVSSFSGGAGHEQYF. As DNA, the CDR3 is TGCGTCAGCAGCTTTAGCGGGGGGGCTGGGCACGAGCAGTACTTC.

There are many counts of this clonotype. The rearrangement joins TRBV5-1 to TRBJ2-7; TRBD1 aligns across 7 bases. V dropped 3 bases and J dropped 2; count of bases not matched to a gene: 2. CDR3 length equals 13 residues. CDR1 and CDR2 (germline): SGHRS, YFSETQ. CDR3 nucleotide sequence: TGCGCCAGCAGCTGGGACAGCACCTACGAGCAGTACTTC. It codes for CASSWDSTYEQYF.

This clonotype was observed many times. The V call is TRBV12-3 or TRBV12-4, the J call TRBJ2-5; possibly TRBD1 for D (6 bases). Trimming removed 5 bases from V and 1 base from J, with 11 bases in between. The CDR3 is 14 amino acids. Here the CDR3 reads CASSPTGAQETQYF. For the CDR3, the DNA is TGTGCCAGCAGTCCGACAGGTGCCCAAGAGACCCAGTACTTC.

This clonotype was seen a few times. J is TRBJ1-4 and V is TRBV28, with TRBD1 matching over 7 bases. The CDR3 runs 16 residues. V lost 5 bases to trimming and J lost 0 bases; unmatched junction nucleotides: 6. The germline V gene has CDR1 MDHEN and CDR2 SYDVKM. CDR3 DNA sequence: TGTGCCAGCAGTGTAGGGGACAGCGCAACTAATGAAAAACTGTTTTTT. Translated, it gives CASSVGDSATNEKLFF.

This clonotype was counted ten times or more. The rearrangement joins TRBV10-3 to TRBJ2-4; the D is unclear. Trimming cost V 2 bases and J 0 bases, with 14 bases left between them. CDR1 is ENHRY, CDR2 SYGVKD, per germline. CDR3 length equals 17 residues. In nucleotides, the CDR3 is TGTGCCATCAGTGAGCCGCCGCGCCGGGCAGCCAAAAACATTCAGTACTTC. Translation: CAISEPPRRAAKNIQYF.

This clonotype was recorded many times. This chain joins TRBV19 and TRBJ2-1; 10 bases match TRBD1. V dropped 1 base and J dropped 4; count of bases not matched to a gene: 7. This CDR3 is built from 17 residues. Germline V gene data show CDR1 as LNHDA and CDR2 as SQIVND (reference sequence). The CDR3 loop reads CASSIVWGQGRYNEQFF. CDR3 DNA sequence: TGTGCCAGTAGTATAGTGTGGGGACAGGGGAGGTACAATGAGCAGTTCTTC.

This clonotype appeared many times. The chain recombines TRBV2 with TRBJ1-5; unclear D gene. V was shortened by 5 bases and J by 5 bases, with 13 bases between the two germline ends. The germline V gene has CDR1 SNHLY and CDR2 FYNNEI. CDR3 size: 14 residues. The CDR3 protein is CASSNSKRDQPQHF. CDR3 bases: TGTGCCAGCAGTAACTCAAAAAGGGATCAGCCCCAGCATTTT.

There are many counts of this clonotype. V and J are TRBV28 and TRBJ2-5, with 12 bases that match TRBD2. Germline V CDR1 and CDR2: MDHEN, SYDVKM. J gave up 3 bases and V 4 bases, and 3 bases lay outside the gene matches. CDR3 length: 15 residues. CDR3 protein: CASSSLAGGKETQYF. The CDR3 nucleotides are TGTGCCAGCAGTTCTCTAGCGGGAGGGAAAGAGACCCAGTACTTC.